This TCR beta chain was recovered during a study of shared clonotypes between healthy human individuals. The CDR3 is 14 amino acids. Germline V gene data show CDR1 as SGHRS and CDR2 as YFSETQ. V shed 3 bases and J shed 2 bases, with 11 bases lying between them. For this clone: No antigen is known for it.

Assay: immunoSEQ multiplex PCR; the TCRdb copy retains only in-frame clones and omits some. The sample lists about 680,000 clones, 92% seen once, with approximately 25% in the top ten. The naive CD8 fraction comprised CD45RO-negative cells positively selected for CCR7 and excluded terminally differentiated effector memory CD45RA+ cells. Study-wide results and limits: Despite large depth, sorted-subset datasets appeared incompletely sequenced. Larger richness was generally estimated for naive than memory subsets.

The sequencing sample was made of naive CD8+ T cells sorted from blood. The origin of this receptor is a man aged 25-45 years in good health. The J gene is TRBJ1-1, the V gene TRBV5-1; D is perhaps TRBD1 (5 bases). This chain's CDR3 is CASSSGDSNTEAFF. The CDR3 DNA follows: TGCGCCAGCAGCTCTGGTGACAGCAACACTGAAGCTTTCTTT.